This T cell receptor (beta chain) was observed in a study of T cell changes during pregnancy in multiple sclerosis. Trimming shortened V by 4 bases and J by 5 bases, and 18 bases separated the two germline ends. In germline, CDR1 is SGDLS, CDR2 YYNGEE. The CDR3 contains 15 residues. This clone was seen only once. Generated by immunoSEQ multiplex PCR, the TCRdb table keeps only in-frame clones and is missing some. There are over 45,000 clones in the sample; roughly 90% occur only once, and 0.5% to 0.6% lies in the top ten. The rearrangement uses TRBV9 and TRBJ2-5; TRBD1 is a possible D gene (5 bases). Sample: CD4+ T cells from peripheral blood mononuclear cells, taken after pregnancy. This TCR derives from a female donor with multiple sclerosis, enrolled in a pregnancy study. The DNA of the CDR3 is TGTGCCAGCAGCTTTGACGGAGCTCCAGGGGAGACCCAGTACTTC. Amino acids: CASSFDGAPGETQYF.